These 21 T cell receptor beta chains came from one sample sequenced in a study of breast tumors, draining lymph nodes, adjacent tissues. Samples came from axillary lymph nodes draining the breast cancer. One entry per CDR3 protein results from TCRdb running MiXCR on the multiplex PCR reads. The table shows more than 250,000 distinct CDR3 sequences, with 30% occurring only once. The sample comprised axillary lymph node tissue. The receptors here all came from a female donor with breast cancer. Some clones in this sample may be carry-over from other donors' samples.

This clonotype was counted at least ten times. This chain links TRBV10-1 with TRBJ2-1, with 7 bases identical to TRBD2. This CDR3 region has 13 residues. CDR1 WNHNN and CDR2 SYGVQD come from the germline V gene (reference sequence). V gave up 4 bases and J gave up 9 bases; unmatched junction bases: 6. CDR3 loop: CASSGRRETEQFF. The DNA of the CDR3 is TGCGCCAGCAGTGGGAGGCGGGAGACTGAGCAGTTCTTC.

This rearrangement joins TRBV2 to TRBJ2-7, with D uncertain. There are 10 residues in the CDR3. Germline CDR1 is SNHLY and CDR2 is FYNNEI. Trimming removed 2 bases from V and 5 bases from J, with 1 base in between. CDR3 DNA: TGTGCCAGCAGTGAAAACGAGCAGTACTTC. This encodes CASSENEQYF.

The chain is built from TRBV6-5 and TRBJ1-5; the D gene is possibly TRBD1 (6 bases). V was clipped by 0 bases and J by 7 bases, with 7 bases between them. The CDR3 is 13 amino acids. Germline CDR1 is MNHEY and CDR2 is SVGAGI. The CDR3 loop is CASSYSRGQPQHF. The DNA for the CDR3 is TGTGCCAGCAGTTACTCGAGGGGGCAGCCCCAGCATTTT.

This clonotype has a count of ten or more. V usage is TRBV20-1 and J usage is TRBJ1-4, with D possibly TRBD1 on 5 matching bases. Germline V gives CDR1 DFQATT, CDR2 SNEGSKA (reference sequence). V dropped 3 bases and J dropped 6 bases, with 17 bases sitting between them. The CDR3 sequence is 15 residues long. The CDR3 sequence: CSASPVGGSDEKLFF. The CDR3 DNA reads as TGCAGTGCTAGTCCAGTCGGGGGGTCCGATGAAAAACTGTTTTTT.

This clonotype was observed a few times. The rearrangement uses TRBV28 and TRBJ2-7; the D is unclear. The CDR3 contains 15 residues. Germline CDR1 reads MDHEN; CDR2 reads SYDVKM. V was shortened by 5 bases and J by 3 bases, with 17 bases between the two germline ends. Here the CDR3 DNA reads TGTGCCAGCAGTGACCGCACCCCATGGAGCTACGAGCAGTACTTC. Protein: CASSDRTPWSYEQYF. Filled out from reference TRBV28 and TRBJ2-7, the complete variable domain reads DVKVTQSSRYLVKRTGEKVFLECVQDMDHENMFWYRQDPGLGLRLIYFSYDVKMKEKGDIPEGYSVSREKKERFSLILESASTNQTSMYLCASSDRTPWSYEQYFGPGTRLTVT.

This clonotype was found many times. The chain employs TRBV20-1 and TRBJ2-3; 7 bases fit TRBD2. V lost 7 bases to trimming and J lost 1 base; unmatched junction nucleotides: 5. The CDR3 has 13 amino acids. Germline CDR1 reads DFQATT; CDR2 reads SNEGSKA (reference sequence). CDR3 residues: CSVGTSGTDTQYF. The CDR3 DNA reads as TGCAGTGTAGGCACTAGCGGCACAGATACGCAGTATTTT.

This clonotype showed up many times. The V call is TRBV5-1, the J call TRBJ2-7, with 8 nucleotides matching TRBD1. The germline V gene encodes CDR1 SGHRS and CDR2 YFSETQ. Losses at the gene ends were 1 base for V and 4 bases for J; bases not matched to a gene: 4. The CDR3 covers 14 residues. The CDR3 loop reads CASSLITGGYEQYF. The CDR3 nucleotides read TGCGCCAGCAGCTTGATAACAGGGGGGTACGAGCAGTACTTC.

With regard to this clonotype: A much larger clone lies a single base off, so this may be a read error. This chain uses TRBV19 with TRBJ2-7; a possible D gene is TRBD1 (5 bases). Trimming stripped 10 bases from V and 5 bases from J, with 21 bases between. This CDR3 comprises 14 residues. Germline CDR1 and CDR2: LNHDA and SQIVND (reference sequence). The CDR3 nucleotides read TGTGCCACAACCACGACAAGGGGCTTTAACGAGCAGTACTTC. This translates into CATTTTRGFNEQYF.

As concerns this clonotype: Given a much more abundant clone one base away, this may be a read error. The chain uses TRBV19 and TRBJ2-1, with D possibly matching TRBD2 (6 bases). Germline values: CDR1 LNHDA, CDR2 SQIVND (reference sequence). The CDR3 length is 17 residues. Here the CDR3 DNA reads TGTGCCAGTAGTATTCTGCCGCGGGGTAGCTCCTACAATGAGCAGTCCTTC. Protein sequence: CASSILPRGSSYNEQSF.

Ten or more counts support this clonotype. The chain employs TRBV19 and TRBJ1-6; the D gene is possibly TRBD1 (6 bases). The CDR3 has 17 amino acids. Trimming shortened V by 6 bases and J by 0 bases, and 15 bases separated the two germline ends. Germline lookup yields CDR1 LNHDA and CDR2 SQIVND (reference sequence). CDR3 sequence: CASSTNTGSSYNSPLHF. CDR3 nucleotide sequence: TGTGCCAGTAGCACAAATACAGGGAGCTCCTATAATTCACCCCTCCACTTT.

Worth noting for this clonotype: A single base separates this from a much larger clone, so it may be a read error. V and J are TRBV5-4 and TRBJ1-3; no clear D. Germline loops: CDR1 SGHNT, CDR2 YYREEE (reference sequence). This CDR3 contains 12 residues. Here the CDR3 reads CASSLDGNIIYF. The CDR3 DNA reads TGTGCCAGCAGCTTAGATGGAAACATCATATATTTT.

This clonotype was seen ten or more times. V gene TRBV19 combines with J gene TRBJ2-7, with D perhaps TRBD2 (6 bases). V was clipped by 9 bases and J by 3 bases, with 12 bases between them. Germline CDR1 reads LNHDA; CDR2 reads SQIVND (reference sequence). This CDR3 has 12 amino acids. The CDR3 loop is CASGPGVYEQYF. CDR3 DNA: TGTGCCAGCGGCCCGGGGGTCTACGAGCAGTACTTC.

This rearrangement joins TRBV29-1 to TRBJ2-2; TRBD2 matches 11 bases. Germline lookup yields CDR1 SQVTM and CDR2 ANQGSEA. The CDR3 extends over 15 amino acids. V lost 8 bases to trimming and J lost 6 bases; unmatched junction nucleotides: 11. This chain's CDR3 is CSLGTSGDWAGELFF. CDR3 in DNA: TGCAGCTTAGGGACTAGCGGAGATTGGGCCGGGGAGCTGTTTTTT.

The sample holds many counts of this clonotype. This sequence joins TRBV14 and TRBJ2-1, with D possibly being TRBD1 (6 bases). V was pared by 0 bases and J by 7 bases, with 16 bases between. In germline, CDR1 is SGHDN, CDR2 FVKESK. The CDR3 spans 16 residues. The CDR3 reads CASSQEGKGVRNEQFF. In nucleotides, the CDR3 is TGTGCCAGCAGCCAAGAAGGGAAGGGGGTAAGGAATGAGCAGTTCTTC.

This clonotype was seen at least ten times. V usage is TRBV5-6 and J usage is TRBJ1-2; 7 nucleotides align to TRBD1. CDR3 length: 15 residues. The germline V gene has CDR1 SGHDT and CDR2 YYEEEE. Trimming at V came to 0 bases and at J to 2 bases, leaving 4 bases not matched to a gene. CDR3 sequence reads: CASSLGQGVNYGYTF. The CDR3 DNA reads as TGTGCCAGCAGCTTGGGACAGGGTGTAAACTATGGCTACACCTTC.

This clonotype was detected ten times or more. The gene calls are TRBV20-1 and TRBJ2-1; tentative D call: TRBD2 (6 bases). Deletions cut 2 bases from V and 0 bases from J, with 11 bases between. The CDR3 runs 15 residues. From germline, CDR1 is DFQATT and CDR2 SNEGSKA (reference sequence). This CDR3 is CSARSLANSYNEQFF. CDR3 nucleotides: TGCAGTGCTAGATCCCTAGCGAACTCCTACAATGAGCAGTTCTTC.

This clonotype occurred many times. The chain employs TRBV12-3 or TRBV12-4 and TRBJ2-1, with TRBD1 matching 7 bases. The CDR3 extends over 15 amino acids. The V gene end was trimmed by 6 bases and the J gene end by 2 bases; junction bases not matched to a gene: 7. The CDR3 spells CASRRTGATYNEQFF. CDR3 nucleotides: TGTGCCAGCAGGCGAACAGGGGCGACCTACAATGAGCAGTTCTTC.

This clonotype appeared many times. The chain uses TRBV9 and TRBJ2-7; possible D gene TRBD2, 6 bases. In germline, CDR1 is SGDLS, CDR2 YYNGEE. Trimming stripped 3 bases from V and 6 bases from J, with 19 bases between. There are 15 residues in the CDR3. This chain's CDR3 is CASSAPGGGASEQYF. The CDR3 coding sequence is TGTGCCAGCAGCGCCCCGGGTGGAGGGGCCAGCGAGCAGTACTTC.

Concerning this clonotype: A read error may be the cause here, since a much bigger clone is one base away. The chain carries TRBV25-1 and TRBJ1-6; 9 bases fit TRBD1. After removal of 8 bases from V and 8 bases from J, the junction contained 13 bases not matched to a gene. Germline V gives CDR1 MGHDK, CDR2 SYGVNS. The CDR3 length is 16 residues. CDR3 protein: CASGISGTGFDSPLHF. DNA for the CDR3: TGTGCCAGCGGTATTTCCGGGACAGGGTTCGATTCACCCCTCCACTTT. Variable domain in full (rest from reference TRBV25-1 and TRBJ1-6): EADIYQTPRYLVIGTGKKITLECSQTMGHDKMYWYQQDPGMELHLIHYSYGVNSTEKGDLSSESTVSRIRTEHFPLTLESARPSHTSQYLCASGISGTGFDSPLHFGNGTRLTVT.

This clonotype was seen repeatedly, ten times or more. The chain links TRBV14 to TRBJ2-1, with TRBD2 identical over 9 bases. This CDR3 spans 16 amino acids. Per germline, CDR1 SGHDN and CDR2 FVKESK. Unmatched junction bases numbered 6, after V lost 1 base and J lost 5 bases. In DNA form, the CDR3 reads TGTGCCAGCAGCCAAGTGGGGACTAGCATTAACAATGAGCAGTTCTTC. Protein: CASSQVGTSINNEQFF.

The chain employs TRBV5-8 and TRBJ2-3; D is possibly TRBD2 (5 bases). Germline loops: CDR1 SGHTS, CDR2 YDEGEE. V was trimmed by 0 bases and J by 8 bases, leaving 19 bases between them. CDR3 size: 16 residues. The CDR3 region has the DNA TGTGCCAGCAGCTTGGCAGGTGGAAGGAGGAGTGTTACGCAGTATTTT. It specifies CASSLAGGRRSVTQYF.